The source of this T cell receptor beta chain is a study of cytomegalovirus exposure and HLA in healthy donors. Findings and caveats of the study: Because they were indistinguishable, some V segments, including TRBV6-2 and TRBV6-3, were excluded. HLA restriction was apparent for most CMV-associated TCR beta chains in a later analysis. Reports described diagnosis of cytomegalovirus status by the classifier as highly specific and sensitive.

V shed 8 bases, J shed 0 bases, and the junction held 13 bases outside the gene matches. This CDR3 region has 18 residues. Germline values: CDR1 SNHLY, CDR2 FYNNEI. Of note for this clone: Its antigen remains unidentified.

PCR used 60 Vbeta primers and 13 Jbeta primers. Study processing details: Unique TCR beta chains totaled approximately 83 million in a later count, with roughly 11 million of them shared. Produced via immunoSEQ multiplex PCR; TCRdb's table is partial and in-frame only. The V and J calls and clone size come from that table; D and trimming were worked out from the DNA. The sample lists 200,000 to 250,000 clones; approximately 82% were seen once. The receptor's source is a middle-aged woman in good health and CMV-seronegative. The V and J genes are TRBV2 and TRBJ1-5; 10 positions match TRBD1. The sequenced sample consisted of PBMCs. CDR3 bases: TGTGCCAGCGGAACGGGACAGGGGCCTAACCTTAGCAATCAGCCCCAGCATTTT. Encoded protein: CASGTGQGPNLSNQPQHF.